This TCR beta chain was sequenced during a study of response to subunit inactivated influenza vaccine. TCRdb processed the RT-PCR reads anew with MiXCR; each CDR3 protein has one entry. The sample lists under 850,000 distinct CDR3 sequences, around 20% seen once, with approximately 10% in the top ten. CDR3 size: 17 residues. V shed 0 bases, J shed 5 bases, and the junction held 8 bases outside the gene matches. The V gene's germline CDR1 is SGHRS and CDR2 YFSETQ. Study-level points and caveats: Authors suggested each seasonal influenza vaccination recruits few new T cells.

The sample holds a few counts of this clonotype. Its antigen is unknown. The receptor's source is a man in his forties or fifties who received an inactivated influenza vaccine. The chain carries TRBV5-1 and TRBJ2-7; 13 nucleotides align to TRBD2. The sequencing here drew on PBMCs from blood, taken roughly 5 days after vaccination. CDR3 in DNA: TGCGCCAGCAGCTTGGTGGCGACTAGCGGGAGGATGAACGAGCAGTACTTC. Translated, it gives CASSLVATSGRMNEQYF.